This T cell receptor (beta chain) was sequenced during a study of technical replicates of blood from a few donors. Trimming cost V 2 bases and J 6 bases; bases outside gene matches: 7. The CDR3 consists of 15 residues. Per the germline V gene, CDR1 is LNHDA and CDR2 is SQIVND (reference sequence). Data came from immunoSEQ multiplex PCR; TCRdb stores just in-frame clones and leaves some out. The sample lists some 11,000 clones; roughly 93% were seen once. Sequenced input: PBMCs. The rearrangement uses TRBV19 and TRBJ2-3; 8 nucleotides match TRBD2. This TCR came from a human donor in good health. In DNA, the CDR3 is TGTGCCAGTAGTATATCTGGCGGGAGGTTGGATACGCAGTATTTT. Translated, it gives CASSISGGRLDTQYF.